This T cell receptor (beta chain) was sequenced for a study of CD8 T cells in Susac syndrome. Trimming removed 6 bases from V and 2 bases from J; junction bases left unmatched: 5. Germline values: CDR1 MNHEY, CDR2 SVGAGI. This CDR3 comprises 15 residues. RNA, at roughly 0.45 to 1 ug, was reverse transcribed with random hexamers. Amplification of TCR beta CDR3 spanned 54 Vbeta and 13 Jbeta via immunoSEQ multiplex PCR. TCRdb recomputed calls from the immunoSEQ multiplex PCR reads with MiXCR, one row per CDR3 protein. This sample has about 180,000 distinct CDR3 sequences, with approximately 95% found just once. Sequencing of TCR beta, carried out with a high-throughput approach, was applied to CD8+ and CD4+ T cells from the blood. This clonotype was seen a handful of times.

The receptor was derived from a human donor with multiple sclerosis. The sample was CD4+ T cells from PBMCs. V usage is TRBV6-5 and J usage is TRBJ1-2, with 11 bases that match TRBD1. In nucleotides, the CDR3 is TGTGCCAGCAGAGGACAGGGGGCCCAAAACTATGGCTACACCTTC. It is translated as CASRGQGAQNYGYTF.